These T cell receptor beta chains were read from a single sample in a study of blood T cell repertoires in COVID-19. Sequencing used immunoSEQ multiplex PCR; TCRdb keeps in-frame clones, though not all of them. The sample holds about 85,000 clones, 80% to 85% seen once. Sequencing used peripheral blood. Receptors were obtained from a man aged 55 to 69 with acute or convalescent COVID-19. The CDR3 runs from the conserved cysteine through the conserved F or W. The D gene is left open where the match is weak. Clone size appears in some rows only: once, few, many, or a class for an expanded clone.

>NA|NA|TRBV5-1|TRBJ1-2
TGCGCCAGCAGCTTCAACAGGAACTATGGCTACACCTTC
CASSFNRNYGYTF
>NA|NA|TRBV30|TRBJ1-3
TGTGCCTTACAGGGCTCCGGAAACACCATATATTTT
CALQGSGNTIYF
>NA|TRBD1|TRBV4-1|TRBJ1-2
TGCGCCAGCAGCCAAGAGGGGGGGACAGGAGACTATGGCTACACCTTC
CASSQEGGTGDYGYTF
>NA|NA|TRBV9|TRBJ1-2
TGTGCCAGCAGCGGGAGGGGAAGGGATGGCTACACCTTC
CASSGRGRDGYTF
>once|NA|TRBV11-2|TRBJ2-7
TGTGCCAGCAGCTTACACCCGAGCTCCTACGAGCAGTACTTC
CASSLHPSSYEQYF
>NA|NA|TRBV7-8|TRBJ1-5
TGTGCCAGCAGCTTAGGGTGGGGGGATTTTGGTCAGCCCCAGCATTTT
CASSLGWGDFGQPQHF
>NA|NA|TRBV5-6|TRBJ2-1
TGTGCCAGCAGCTCCACGGGGGTTCGCGGGGAGCAGTTCTTC
CASSSTGVRGEQFF
>NA|TRBD1|TRBV5-1|TRBJ1-3
TGCGCCAGCAGCTTGGGCGACAGGGCTGCAGGAAACACCATATATTTT
CASSLGDRAAGNTIYF
>NA|NA|TRBV6-2/TRBV6-3|TRBJ1-2
TGTGCCAGCAGTTCTTTACAGGGAGTGAGTGGCTACACCTTC
CASSSLQGVSGYTF
>NA|NA|TRBV6-1|TRBJ1-5
TGTGCCAGCAGTGAATGGGAGGGACGATCCGATCAGCCCCAGCATTTT
CASSEWEGRSDQPQHF
>NA|NA|TRBV19|TRBJ1-5
TGTGCCAGTAGCCTGGGGGGGCGCAATCAGCCCCAGCATTTT
CASSLGGRNQPQHF
>NA|TRBD1|TRBV2|TRBJ2-4
TGTGCCAACTCCGGGACAGAGAACATTCAGTACTTC
CANSGTENIQYF
>NA|NA|TRBV9|TRBJ1-1
TGTGCCAGCAGCCCCTTCGGACAGCCGAACACTGAAGCTTTCTTT
CASSPFGQPNTEAFF
>once|NA|TRBV7-9|TRBJ1-2
TGTGCCAGCAGCTTAGAGCACAGCAGCGGCTACACCTTC
CASSLEHSSGYTF
>few|NA|TRBV2|TRBJ1-3
TGTGCCAGCAGTGAGTGGACACTAAGCTCTGGAAACACCATATATTTT
CASSEWTLSSGNTIYF
>NA|TRBD2|TRBV6-5|TRBJ2-3
TGTGCCAGCAGTTACTCGGGAGGGTCGGGAGATACGCAGTATTTT
CASSYSGGSGDTQYF
>NA|NA|TRBV27|TRBJ2-7
TGTGCCAGCAGTTTCCTGAGGACAGAGGGCCCCTACGAGCAGTACTTC
CASSFLRTEGPYEQYF
>NA|TRBD1|TRBV5-6|TRBJ2-7
TGTGCCAGCAGCTTGGCGGGACAGATCTACGAGCAGTACTTC
CASSLAGQIYEQYF
>NA|NA|TRBV5-1|TRBJ1-4
TGCGCCAGCAGCTCGGAGCCAGGGGATTCCACAACTAATGAAAAACTGTTTTTT
CASSSEPGDSTTNEKLFF
>NA|TRBD1|TRBV5-4|TRBJ2-7
TGTGCCAGCAGCCTGGGACAGGGGATCTCCTACGAGCAGTACTTC
CASSLGQGISYEQYF
>NA|NA|TRBV15|TRBJ2-1
TGTGCCACCAGCAGACAGAATTACAATGAGCAGTTCTTC
CATSRQNYNEQFF
>few|NA|TRBV4-2|TRBJ1-2
TGTGCCAGCAGCCAAGATCCCCGGGAAGATAACTATGGCTACACCTTC
CASSQDPREDNYGYTF
>NA|NA|TRBV30|TRBJ1-2
TGTGCCTGGAACCAGGGCGATGGCTACACCTTC
CAWNQGDGYTF
>NA|TRBD1|TRBV4-1|TRBJ1-5
TGCGCCAGCAGCCAAGATCTGACAGGGGCGCATCAGCCCCAGCATTTT
CASSQDLTGAHQPQHF
>NA|NA|TRBV3-1/TRBV3-2|TRBJ1-1
TGTGCCAGCAGACAGGGTTCTGAAGCTTTCTTT
CASRQGSEAFF
>once|NA|TRBV5-5|TRBJ2-1
TGTGCCAGCAGCACCGGACTTTCCCCCTACAATGAGCAGTTCTTC
CASSTGLSPYNEQFF
>NA|NA|TRBV5-4|TRBJ2-5
TGTGCCAGCAGCTTGGCCCGTGGGCGCGCAGAGACCCAGTACTTC
CASSLARGRAETQYF
>NA|NA|TRBV30|TRBJ1-3
TGTGCCTGGAGTGCCTATTCTGGAAACACCATATATTTT
CAWSAYSGNTIYF
>NA|TRBD1|TRBV19|TRBJ1-1
TGTGCCAGTAGTCCCCACAGGGGGTACATGAACACTGAAGCTTTCTTT
CASSPHRGYMNTEAFF
>NA|NA|TRBV6-6|TRBJ1-2
TGTGCCAGCAGCCCTACATACGGGACAACCTATGGCTACACCTTC
CASSPTYGTTYGYTF
>NA|TRBD1|TRBV19|TRBJ2-7
TGTGCCAGTAGGGACAGGAAGATCTCCTACGAGCAGTACTTC
CASRDRKISYEQYF
>NA|NA|TRBV2|TRBJ1-6
TGTGCCAGCAGTGGGGGCTGGGTTAATTCACCCCTCCACTTT
CASSGGWVNSPLHF